The T cell receptor beta chain under discussion was sequenced for a study of blood T cell repertoires in COVID-19. Study-level background: Specimens from acute and convalescent COVID-19 originated in the United States, Italy and Spain.

Germline CDR1 and CDR2: SGHRS and YFSETQ. Trimming shortened V by 0 bases and J by 2 bases, and 12 bases separated the two germline ends. This CDR3 has 15 residues. The authors' processing: The authors estimated nucleated cell counts from reference gene primer amplification. The table came from immunoSEQ multiplex PCR; TCRdb's copy has only in-frame clones and leaves some out. V and J calls plus clone size are reproduced from that table; the DNA served to infer D and trimming. This sample has roughly 65,000 clones, with 79% found just once. The chain carries TRBV5-1 and TRBJ2-7, with D maybe TRBD1 (5 bases). The receptor was isolated from a human donor in a cohort sampled during active COVID-19. The specimen was peripheral blood. CDR3 sequence: CASSLVGAPPYEQYF. CDR3 DNA sequence: TGCGCCAGCAGCTTGGTAGGGGCGCCACCCTACGAGCAGTACTTC.